A single sample gave rise to the 31 T cell receptor beta chains below, sequenced in a study of cytomegalovirus exposure and HLA in healthy donors. 60 Vbeta and 13 Jbeta primers were used in PCR. Generated by immunoSEQ multiplex PCR, the TCRdb table keeps only in-frame clones and is missing some. Of hundreds of thousands of clones detected, around 80% appear once; the ten largest clones hold around 3.9%. The specimen was PBMCs. Receptor source: a male donor in good health and CMV-seronegative.

The table lists this clone with a few counts. The gene calls are TRBV21-1 and TRBJ2-3; the listed D gene, TRBD2, was not tested against the DNA. TRBV21-1 constitutes a pseudogene. The CDR3 length is 19 residues. CDR3 in DNA: TGTGCCAGCAGCAAAGCGGGGTCTAGGACTAGCGCCTTTGGGGGCTTCCAGTATTTT. Residues: CASSKAGSRTSAFGGFQYF.

The chain couples TRBV11-2 to TRBJ1-2; D may be TRBD1 (5 bases). The CDR3 sequence is 12 residues long. V gave up 2 bases and J gave up 6 bases, with 7 bases separating them. Germline loops: CDR1 SGHAT, CDR2 FQNNGV. CDR3 region: CASSLSRDGYTF. The CDR3 DNA reads as TGTGCCAGCAGCTTAAGCAGGGATGGCTACACCTTC.

The chain has TRBV18 and TRBJ1-2; possibly TRBD1 for D (5 bases). Germline V lookup: CDR1 KGHSH, CDR2 LQKENI. Trimming pared 3 bases from V and 6 bases from J, leaving 17 bases between. The CDR3 extends over 15 amino acids. The CDR3 protein is CASSPRQRRRDGYTF. The CDR3 DNA reads as TGTGCCAGCTCACCTCGACAGAGGCGCCGGGATGGCTACACCTTC.

This sequence joins TRBV7-8 and TRBJ2-1; D ambiguous. Germline values: CDR1 SGHVS, CDR2 FQNEAQ. Trimming took 1 base from V and 9 from J, leaving 7 bases between them. The CDR3 extends over 12 amino acids. The CDR3 DNA follows: TGTGCCAGCAGCTTAGGACGAGGTGAGCAGTTCTTC. Residues: CASSLGRGEQFF.

This chain links TRBV7-3 with TRBJ2-1; D possibly corresponds to TRBD2 (5 bases). Germline CDR1 is SGHTA and CDR2 is FQGTGA. This CDR3 region has 13 residues. Trimming took off 5 bases at V and 3 bases at J, with 8 bases between the two ends. CDR3 amino acids: CASSPEGYNEQFF. In DNA, the CDR3 is TGTGCCAGCAGCCCTGAGGGCTACAATGAGCAGTTCTTC.

The rearrangement uses TRBV18 and TRBJ2-7, with TRBD1 identical over 8 bases. The J segment lost 6 bases and the V segment lost 4 bases, leaving 8 bases of the junction unmatched. Germline CDR1 reads KGHSH; CDR2 reads LQKENI. The CDR3 is 14 residues long. CDR3 sequence reads: CASSLGQGVLEQYF. The CDR3 DNA follows: TGTGCCAGCTCACTAGGACAGGGAGTCCTCGAGCAGTACTTC.

This chain links TRBV11-2 with TRBJ1-1; D gene uncertain. CDR1 is SGHAT and CDR2 is FQNNGV in the germline V gene. V lost 4 bases, J lost 1 base, and 10 bases lay in between. The CDR3 is 14 amino acids. The CDR3 DNA reads as TGTGCCAGCAGCTCGGCGGGGTGGAACACTGAAGCTTTCTTT. Its translation is CASSSAGWNTEAFF. The full variable domain, in which reference TRBV11-2 and TRBJ1-1 provide the parts outside the CDR3, is EAGVAQSPRYKIIEKRQSVAFWCNPISGHATLYWYQQILGQGPKLLIQFQNNGVVDDSQLPKDRFSAERLKGVDSTLKIQPAKLEDSAVYLCASSSAGWNTEAFFGQGTRLTVV.

With regard to this clone: Mismatch with germline at one junction end may stem from a read error. The sample contains more than one DNA sequence encoding this CDR3. This chain connects TRBV18 to TRBJ1-1; 7 bases agree with TRBD1. Germline CDR1 reads KGHSH; CDR2 reads LQKENI. CDR3 length: 13 residues. CDR3 loop: CASSPGTDTEAFF. For the CDR3, the DNA is TGTGCCAGCTCACCAGGGACAGACACCGAAGCTTTCTTT.

In this sample, this clone turned up a few times. Other DNA sequences within the sample encode an identical CDR3. The chain uses TRBV6-5 and TRBJ1-3, with 7 bases lining up with TRBD1. V lost 2 bases to trimming and J lost 3 bases; unmatched junction nucleotides: 4. The germline V gene has CDR1 MNHEY and CDR2 SVGAGI. CDR3 length: 15 residues. The CDR3 nucleotides read TGTGCCAGCAGTTACGCGGGACAGCGTGGAAACACCATATATTTT. Amino acid sequence: CASSYAGQRGNTIYF.

The V call is TRBV20-1, the J call TRBJ1-2; D unresolved. The CDR3 is made up of 10 amino acids. With 3 bases removed from V and 8 bases from J, the gap between germline ends came to 7 bases. Germline CDR1 is DFQATT and CDR2 is SNEGSKA (reference sequence). Written as DNA, the CDR3 is TGCAGTGCTAGCTGGAGCGGCTACACCTTC. Residues: CSASWSGYTF.

The chain recombines TRBV4-2 with TRBJ2-1; 11 bases line up with TRBD2. J gave up 8 bases and V 1 base, and 7 bases lay outside the gene matches. Per germline, CDR1 LGHNA and CDR2 YNFKEQ. This CDR3 is 16 amino acids long. CDR3 amino acids: CASSQASSGRSYEQFF. For the CDR3, the DNA is TGTGCCAGCAGCCAAGCATCTAGCGGGAGGTCGTATGAGCAGTTCTTC.

CDR3 sequence (DNA): TGTGCCAGCAGCTTATCAGATAGCAATCAGCCCCAGCATTTT. This sequence encodes CASSLSDSNQPQHF. The genes are TRBV7-6 and TRBJ1-5; D is uncertain. The CDR3 totals 14 residues. The V gene's germline CDR1 is SGHVS and CDR2 FNYEAQ. V was trimmed by 2 bases and J by 0 bases, leaving 5 bases between them.

The sample holds one count of this clone. V is TRBV6-1 and J is TRBJ2-7, with 8 bases identical to TRBD2. The CDR3 extends over 13 amino acids. Trimming removed 6 bases from V and 10 bases from J; junction bases left unmatched: 11. Germline values: CDR1 MNHNS, CDR2 SASEGT. The CDR3 coding sequence is TGTGCCAGCAGGATGGTCCTAGCGGGCGACCAGTACTTC. It specifies CASRMVLAGDQYF.

This clone was recorded once. This chain connects TRBV5-1 to TRBJ2-1; 8 bases align to TRBD1. Trimming cost V 4 bases and J 8 bases; bases outside gene matches: 8. Germline CDR1 is SGHRS and CDR2 is YFSETQ. The CDR3 contains 14 residues. In DNA, the CDR3 is TGCGCCAGCAGCCTAACGGACAGGGAGGATGAGCAGTTCTTC. It specifies CASSLTDREDEQFF. Combining the CDR3 with reference TRBV5-1 and TRBJ2-1 gives the whole variable domain KAGVTQTPRYLIKTRGQQVTLSCSPISGHRSVSWYQQTPGQGLQFLFEYFSETQRNKGNFPGRFSGRQFSNSRSEMNVSTLELGDSALYLCASSLTDREDEQFFGPGTRLTVL.

V gene TRBV6-5 combines with J gene TRBJ1-1; 8 bases are shared with TRBD1. This CDR3 has 14 residues. Per germline, CDR1 MNHEY and CDR2 SVGAGI. After removal of 3 bases from V and 5 bases from J, the junction contained 5 bases not matched to a gene. The CDR3 DNA follows: TGTGCCAGCAGTTATGGACAGGGACGAACTGAAGCTTTCTTT. This codes for CASSYGQGRTEAFF.

This clone has more than one count but fewer than ten. The chain links TRBV6-6 to TRBJ1-2, with unresolved D. Germline CDR1 MNHNY, CDR2 SVGAGI (reference sequence). The CDR3 extends over 13 amino acids. The V gene lost 7 bases and the J gene lost 7 bases, with 16 bases spanning the gap. The CDR3 protein is CASTLPHESGYTF. The DNA for the CDR3 is TGTGCCAGCACCTTGCCGCATGAGTCTGGCTACACCTTC.

This clone appeared a single time. The chain is built from TRBV5-1 and TRBJ2-5; 9 positions match TRBD1. Germline assignment: CDR1 SGHRS and CDR2 YFSETQ. Trimming removed 2 bases from V and 4 bases from J; junction bases left unmatched: 6. CDR3 length: 15 amino acids. CDR3 in DNA: TGCGCCAGCAGCTTCCCCGGGACAGGGAGAGAGACCCAGTACTTC. Translation: CASSFPGTGRETQYF.

The chain combines TRBV11-2 with TRBJ1-1, with D possibly being TRBD1 (6 bases). V dropped 3 bases and J dropped 5 bases, with 10 bases sitting between them. Germline CDR1 is SGHAT and CDR2 is FQNNGV. This CDR3 has 13 amino acids. The CDR3 loop is CASSFNRDTEAFF. The DNA for the CDR3 is TGTGCCAGCAGCTTCAACAGGGATACTGAAGCTTTCTTT.

The chain joins TRBV18 to TRBJ2-7; D gene uncertain. Trimming stripped 3 bases from V and 3 bases from J, with 12 bases between. Per the germline V gene, CDR1 is KGHSH and CDR2 is LQKENI. This CDR3 is 14 amino acids long. The CDR3 is CASSPPLRFYEQYF. The CDR3 bases are TGTGCCAGCTCACCCCCGTTGCGGTTCTACGAGCAGTACTTC.

This clone was seen a few times. The V and J genes are TRBV10-3 and TRBJ2-1, with a tentative D call TRBD2 (5 bases). This CDR3 contains 13 residues. The germline V gene has CDR1 ENHRY and CDR2 SYGVKD. The V end lost 9 bases, the J end lost 1 base, and 10 bases lay between the germline ends. The DNA of the CDR3 is TGTGCCATAAAAGGGAGTTCCTACAATGAGCAGTTCTTC. Translated: CAIKGSSYNEQFF.

V is TRBV27 and J is TRBJ1-5; a weak D match, TRBD1 (6 bases). V lost 5 bases and J lost 6, with 11 bases in between. In germline, CDR1 is MNHEY, CDR2 SMNVEV (reference sequence). This CDR3 spans 13 amino acids. DNA of the CDR3: TGTGCCAGCAGTCTACAGGGTTTTCAGCCCCAGCATTTT. Translated: CASSLQGFQPQHF.

J is TRBJ2-3 and V is TRBV5-3; a possible D gene is TRBD1 (6 bases). TRBV5-3 is an ORF; its function is uncertain. This CDR3 comprises 15 residues. V lost 4 bases to trimming and J lost 6 bases, with 18 bases between them. The CDR3 DNA follows: TGTGCCAGAAGCCTTACAGGGCCTCCCAGGGATACGCAGTATTTT. Translation gives CARSLTGPPRDTQYF.

The V gene is TRBV27, the J gene TRBJ2-3; the D is unclear. The germline V gene has CDR1 MNHEY and CDR2 SMNVEV (reference sequence). Trimming left V 5 bases short and J 1 base short, with 16 bases between. This CDR3 comprises 16 residues. In DNA form, the CDR3 reads TGTGCCAGCAGTACCCCCTCGAGTCCTGGCACAGATACGCAGTATTTT. Translating gives CASSTPSSPGTDTQYF.

The chain employs TRBV4-1 and TRBJ2-1; 8 bases are a match to TRBD2. Trimming took 3 bases from V and 10 from J; bases not matched to a gene: 17. The CDR3 is 17 amino acids. The germline gives CDR1 MGHRA, CDR2 YSYEKL. CDR3: CASSHLYPSGPESEQFF. The CDR3 coding sequence is TGCGCCAGCAGCCACCTATACCCTAGCGGGCCCGAAAGCGAGCAGTTCTTC.

The rearrangement uses TRBV5-1 and TRBJ2-5; 7 positions agree with TRBD2. The J call may be incorrect, as the DNA end agrees better with TRBJ2-7. The CDR3 has 13 residues. Germline CDR1 and CDR2: SGHRS and YFSETQ. CDR3: CASRSGTTYEQYF. DNA of the CDR3: TGCGCCAGCAGATCCGGGACTACCTACGAGCAGTACTTC.

V usage is TRBV28 and J usage is TRBJ1-2; the match to TRBD1 covers 11 bases. V dropped 7 bases and J dropped 3; count of bases not matched to a gene: 10. The CDR3 length is 16 residues. Germline CDR1 reads MDHEN; CDR2 reads SYDVKM. In DNA form, the CDR3 reads TGTGCCAGCACGATCGGGACAGGGGGAGGGGACTATGGCTACACCTTC. Translation: CASTIGTGGGDYGYTF.

The gene calls are TRBV6-1 and TRBJ1-2; D unclear. Germline values: CDR1 MNHNS, CDR2 SASEGT. The CDR3 is 19 residues long. Trimming shortened V by 2 bases and J by 5 bases, and 27 bases separated the two germline ends. CDR3 loop: CASSERIGSLGDNLYGYTF. CDR3 DNA: TGTGCCAGCAGTGAAAGAATAGGGAGTTTGGGAGACAACCTTTATGGCTACACCTTC.

The CDR3 reads CASSSSGQATDTQYF. The CDR3 nucleotides are TGCGCCAGCAGCTCCTCAGGACAGGCCACAGATACGCAGTATTTT. The J gene is TRBJ2-3, the V gene TRBV5-1, with TRBD1 identical over 7 bases. The CDR3 has 15 residues. The germline gives CDR1 SGHRS, CDR2 YFSETQ. Losses at the gene ends were 3 bases for V and 2 bases for J; bases not matched to a gene: 6.

This clone was seen a few times. CDR3 nucleotides: TGTGCCAGCGGACAGGGTAGGTTGAGACCCTACGAGCAGTACTTC. It translates to CASGQGRLRPYEQYF. The rearrangement joins TRBV28 to TRBJ2-7, with 8 bases fitting TRBD1. The V gene's germline CDR1 is MDHEN and CDR2 SYDVKM. The CDR3 sequence is 15 residues long. Unmatched junction bases numbered 11, after V lost 8 bases and J lost 2 bases.

The chain couples TRBV6-1 to TRBJ2-1; the match to TRBD2 covers 7 bases. V dropped 2 bases and J dropped 2; count of bases not matched to a gene: 6. In germline, CDR1 is MNHNS, CDR2 SASEGT. This CDR3 has 16 residues. DNA of the CDR3: TGTGCCAGCAGTGAATTTGCGGGGGAAGCCTACAATGAGCAGTTCTTC. It specifies CASSEFAGEAYNEQFF.

This clone is a singleton in its sample. This chain links TRBV5-1 with TRBJ2-7; D not resolved. Germline assignment: CDR1 SGHRS and CDR2 YFSETQ. V lost 4 bases and J lost 4, with 12 bases in between. The CDR3 contains 13 residues. This CDR3 is CASSHLGAYEQYF. For the CDR3, the DNA is TGCGCCAGCAGCCATCTAGGAGCGTACGAGCAGTACTTC.